This T cell receptor beta chain appears in the sequencing data of a study of blood T cell repertoires in COVID-19. Whole-study context: T cells, B-cell-depleted T cells, or PBMCs supplied cDNA or gDNA.

Here immunoSEQ multiplex PCR was the method, and the copy in TCRdb shows in-frame clones only, minus some. The repertoire consists of a few hundred thousand clones, with 86% occurring once and the leading ten covering 8.5% to 12%. Germline CDR1 is SGHTA and CDR2 is FQGTGA. The CDR3 loop spans 15 amino acids. Trimming removed 5 bases from V and 3 bases from J; junction bases left unmatched: 9. Individuals drawn from approximately 26 US areas were about 18 to 90 years old. Participants reported their clinical history, and cohort assignment relied on those reports. The material sequenced was PBMCs or T cells enriched from blood (not recorded which). The chain couples TRBV7-3 to TRBJ1-1; TRBD1 agrees at 7 bases. The TCR was taken from a woman younger than 35 who had recovered from COVID-19. CDR3 bases: TGTGCCAGCAGCAGGTTAGACAGGGTCGACACTGAAGCTTTCTTT. Translating gives CASSRLDRVDTEAFF.